The rows below give T cell receptor beta chains drawn from one sample of a study of blood T cell repertoires in COVID-19. Using immunoSEQ multiplex PCR, the repertoire was profiled, and TCRdb retains in-frame clones only, with some absent. Among around 140,000 clones, roughly 83% were seen once, and the ten largest hold more than 1.3%. The specimen was peripheral blood. The receptor source for this set is a man in his sixties with acute or convalescent COVID-19. Each CDR3 is given with its conserved first and last residue. A D gene is named only where the DNA matches it firmly. Clone size is stated in some rows and not others, as once, few, many or a class when expanded.

V gene	J gene	D gene	clone size	CDR3 protein	CDR3 DNA
TRBV6-1	TRBJ2-7	NA	NA	CASSDRVGVEQYF	TGTGCCAGCAGTGACAGGGTGGGTGTGGAGCAGTACTTC
TRBV7-3	TRBJ2-5	TRBD2	NA	CASSTGTKPQETQYF	TGTGCCAGCAGCACCGGGACTAAGCCCCAAGAGACCCAGTACTTC
TRBV12-3/TRBV12-4	TRBJ1-2	NA	once	CASSSIGGYTF	TGTGCCAGCAGTTCCATTGGCGGCTACACCTTC
TRBV14	TRBJ1-1	NA	NA	CASSTRQRNTEAFF	TGTGCCAGCAGCACTCGACAGAGGAACACTGAAGCTTTCTTT
TRBV2	TRBJ2-1	TRBD2	NA	CASRFPGTSIDNEQFF	TGTGCCAGCAGGTTCCCCGGGACTAGCATAGACAATGAGCAGTTCTTC
TRBV12-3/TRBV12-4	TRBJ1-5	NA	NA	CASRRGYQPQHF	TGTGCCAGCAGGAGGGGGTATCAGCCCCAGCATTTT
TRBV6-1	TRBJ1-1	TRBD1	NA	CASSDPRGRETEAFF	TGTGCCAGCAGTGACCCCAGGGGGCGAGAGACTGAAGCTTTCTTT
TRBV12-3/TRBV12-4	TRBJ2-7	NA	NA	CASSLSGEQYF	TGTGCCAGCAGTTTAAGCGGGGAGCAGTACTTC
TRBV18	TRBJ1-3	TRBD1	NA	CASSPSGTGRRNTIYF	TGTGCCAGCTCACCGTCCGGGACAGGGCGGAGAAACACCATATATTTT
TRBV7-9	TRBJ2-1	TRBD2	NA	CASRNLVRTSGAFYNEQFF	TGTGCCAGCAGAAACCTGGTCAGGACTAGCGGGGCTTTCTACAATGAGCAGTTCTTC
TRBV27	TRBJ1-1	TRBD1	NA	CASSFDRGLSTEAFF	TGTGCCAGCAGTTTCGACAGGGGCTTAAGCACTGAAGCTTTCTTT
TRBV5-6	TRBJ2-3	TRBD1	once	CASSIPRDRITDTQYF	TGTGCCAGCAGCATACCCCGGGACAGAATCACAGATACGCAGTATTTT
TRBV28	TRBJ1-5	TRBD1	NA	CASRDRDYQPQHF	TGTGCCAGCAGAGACAGGGATTATCAGCCCCAGCATTTT
TRBV6-5	TRBJ2-7	TRBD2	few	CASSRLAGTYEQYF	TGTGCCAGCAGCAGACTAGCGGGGACCTACGAGCAGTACTTC
TRBV27	TRBJ2-3	NA	NA	CASSFAGVVTDTQYF	TGTGCCAGCAGTTTCGCAGGGGTGGTCACAGATACGCAGTATTTT
TRBV15	TRBJ2-1	NA	NA	CATSNPALSSSDEQFF	TGTGCCACCAGCAACCCTGCCCTTTCTAGCAGCGATGAGCAGTTCTTC
TRBV9	TRBJ1-2	TRBD1	once	CASRTGFYGYTF	TGTGCCAGCAGGACAGGGTTCTATGGCTACACCTTC
TRBV5-1	TRBJ2-6	NA	NA	CASRGGRTGSGANVLTF	TGCGCCAGCAGGGGTGGGAGGACCGGCTCTGGGGCCAACGTCCTGACTTTC
TRBV5-1	TRBJ1-6	NA	NA	CASSADTHSPLHF	TGCGCCAGCAGTGCTGACACTCATTCACCCCTCCACTTT